One and the same sample provided the 2 T cell receptor beta chains below, sequenced in a study of T cell responses to AZD1222 COVID-19 vaccine. Assay used: immunoSEQ multiplex PCR; TCRdb lists only in-frame clones, some missing. The sample has 100,000 to 150,000 clones, 90% seen once. The sequenced sample was peripheral blood, obtained on day 0 of AZD1222 vaccination. These receptors all come from an adult in good health.

The V gene is TRBV27, the J gene TRBJ1-1, with D uncertain. The CDR3 is 14 residues long. V shed 6 bases and J shed 1 base, with 12 bases lying between them. In germline, CDR1 is MNHEY, CDR2 SMNVEV (reference sequence). CDR3 sequence: CASRGGLWNTEAFF. Here the CDR3 DNA reads TGTGCCAGCAGGGGAGGGCTTTGGAACACTGAAGCTTTCTTT.

The V call is TRBV6-1, the J call TRBJ1-4; D remains unclear. Between the trimmed V and J ends, which lost 4 bases and 1 base, there was a span of 16 bases. This CDR3 contains 17 residues. Germline CDR1 MNHNS, CDR2 SASEGT. The CDR3 DNA is TGTGCCAGCAGTGTCGGTGAGGGATTGCGAACTAATGAAAAACTGTTTTTT. This sequence encodes CASSVGEGLRTNEKLFF.